A single sample is the source of the 4 T cell receptor beta chains below, sequenced in a study of cytomegalovirus exposure and HLA in healthy donors. The PCR contained 60 Vbeta and 13 Jbeta primers. This table comes from immunoSEQ multiplex PCR, and its TCRdb copy is limited to in-frame clones, with some not included. The data hold roughly 34,000 clones, with over 60% observed a single time. What was sequenced was PBMCs. All receptors come from a man aged 30 to 45 in good health and CMV-seronegative.

Here the CDR3 reads CSVLIGGRCYF. For the CDR3, the DNA is TGCAGCGTCCTAATTGGAGGGAGGTGCTATTTT. V is TRBV29-1 and J is TRBJ1-3; D unresolved. V was pared by 6 bases and J by 16 bases, with 19 bases between. Per the germline V gene, CDR1 is SQVTM and CDR2 is ANQGSEA. The CDR3 runs to 11 residues.

A few counts support this clone. This chain uses TRBV29-1 with TRBJ2-1; no clear D gene. Germline V lookup: CDR1 SQVTM, CDR2 ANQGSEA. This CDR3 spans 13 amino acids. Trimming cost V 4 bases and J 0 bases, with 7 bases left between them. CDR3 protein: CSVALSSYNEQFF. CDR3 bases: TGCAGCGTTGCCCTTAGCTCCTACAATGAGCAGTTCTTC.

V is TRBV7-9 and J is TRBJ2-5, with 8 bases lining up with TRBD1. Germline V gene data show CDR1 as SEHNR and CDR2 as FQNEAQ (reference sequence). The CDR3 spans 14 residues. The ends lost 5 bases at V and 3 bases at J; junction bases unmatched: 5. The CDR3 bases are TGTGCCAGCAGCCGCCAACAGGGGGAAGAGACCCAGTACTTC. Translated, it gives CASSRQQGEETQYF.

The chain combines TRBV5-6 with TRBJ1-2; D unclear. This CDR3 has 13 amino acids. Germline V lookup: CDR1 SGHDT, CDR2 YYEEEE. V was shortened by 0 bases and J by 8 bases, with 11 bases between the two germline ends. DNA for the CDR3: TGTGCCAGCAGCTTGGCGGGGATTGGGGGCTACACCTTC. This gives the protein CASSLAGIGGYTF. Drawing the rest from reference TRBV5-6 and TRBJ1-2, the complete variable domain is DAGVTQSPTHLIKTRGQQVTLRCSPKSGHDTVSWYQQALGQGPQFIFQYYEEEERQRGNFPDRFSGHQFPNYSSELNVNALLLGDSALYLCASSLAGIGGYTFGSGTRLTVV.